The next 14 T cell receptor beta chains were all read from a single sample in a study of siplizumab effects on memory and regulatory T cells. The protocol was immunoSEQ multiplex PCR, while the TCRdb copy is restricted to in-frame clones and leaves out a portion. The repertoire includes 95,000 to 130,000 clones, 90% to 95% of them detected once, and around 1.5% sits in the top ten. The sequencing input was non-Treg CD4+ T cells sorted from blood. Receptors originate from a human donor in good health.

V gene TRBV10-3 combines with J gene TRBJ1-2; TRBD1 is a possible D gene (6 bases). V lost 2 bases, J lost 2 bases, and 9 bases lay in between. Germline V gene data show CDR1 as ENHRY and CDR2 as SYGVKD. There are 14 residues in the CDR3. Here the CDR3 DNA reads TGTGCCATCAGTGAGATTACAGGGAACTATGGCTACACCTTC. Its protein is CAISEITGNYGYTF.

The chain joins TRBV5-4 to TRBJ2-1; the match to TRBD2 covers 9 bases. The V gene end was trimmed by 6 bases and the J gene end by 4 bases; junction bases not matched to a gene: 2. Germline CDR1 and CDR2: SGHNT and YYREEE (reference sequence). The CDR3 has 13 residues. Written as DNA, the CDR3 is TGTGCCAGCAAGGCGGGGGGGTACAATGAGCAGTTCTTC. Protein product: CASKAGGYNEQFF.

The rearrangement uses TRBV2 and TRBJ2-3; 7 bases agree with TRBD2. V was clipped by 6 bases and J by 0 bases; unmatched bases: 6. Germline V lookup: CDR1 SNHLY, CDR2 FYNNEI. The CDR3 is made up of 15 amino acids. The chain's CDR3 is CASSRGVSSTDTQYF. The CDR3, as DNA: TGTGCCAGCAGCCGGGGGGTATCTAGCACAGATACGCAGTATTTT.

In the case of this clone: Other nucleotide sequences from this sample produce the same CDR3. This CDR3 reads CSASSETQYF. CDR3 nucleotides: TGCAGTGCTAGTAGTGAGACCCAGTACTTC. This chain links TRBV20-1 with TRBJ2-5; no clear D gene. Per the germline V gene, CDR1 is DFQATT and CDR2 is SNEGSKA (reference sequence). This CDR3 spans 10 amino acids. The V gene lost 3 bases and the J gene lost 5 bases, with 4 bases spanning the gap.

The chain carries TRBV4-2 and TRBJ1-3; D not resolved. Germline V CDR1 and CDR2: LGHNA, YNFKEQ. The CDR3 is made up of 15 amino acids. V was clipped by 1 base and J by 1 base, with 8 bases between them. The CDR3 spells CASSQAALSGNTIYF. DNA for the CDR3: TGTGCCAGCAGCCAAGCCGCCCTATCTGGAAACACCATATATTTT.

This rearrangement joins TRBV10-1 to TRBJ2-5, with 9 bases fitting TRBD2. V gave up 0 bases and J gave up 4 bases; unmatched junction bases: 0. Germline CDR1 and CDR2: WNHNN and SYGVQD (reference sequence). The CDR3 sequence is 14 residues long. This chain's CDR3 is CASSESSGRETQYF. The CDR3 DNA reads TGCGCCAGCAGTGAGTCTAGCGGGAGAGAGACCCAGTACTTC.

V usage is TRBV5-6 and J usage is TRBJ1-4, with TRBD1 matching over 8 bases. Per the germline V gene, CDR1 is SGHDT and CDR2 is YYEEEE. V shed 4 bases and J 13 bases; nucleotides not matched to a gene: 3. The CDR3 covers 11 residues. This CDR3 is CASSGGQALFF. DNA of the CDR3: TGTGCCAGCAGCGGGGGACAGGCACTGTTTTTT.

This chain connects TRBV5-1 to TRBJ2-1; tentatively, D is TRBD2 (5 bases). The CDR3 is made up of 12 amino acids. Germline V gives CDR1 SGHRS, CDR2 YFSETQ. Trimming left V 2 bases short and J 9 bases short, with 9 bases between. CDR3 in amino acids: CASSFGGLEQFF. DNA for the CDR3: TGCGCCAGCAGCTTTGGCGGGCTTGAGCAGTTCTTC.

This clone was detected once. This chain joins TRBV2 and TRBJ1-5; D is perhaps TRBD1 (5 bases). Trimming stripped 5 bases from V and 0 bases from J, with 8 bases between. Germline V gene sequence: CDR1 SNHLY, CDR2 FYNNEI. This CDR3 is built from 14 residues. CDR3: CASSQDTSNQPQHF. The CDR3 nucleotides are TGTGCCAGCAGTCAGGACACTAGCAATCAGCCCCAGCATTTT.

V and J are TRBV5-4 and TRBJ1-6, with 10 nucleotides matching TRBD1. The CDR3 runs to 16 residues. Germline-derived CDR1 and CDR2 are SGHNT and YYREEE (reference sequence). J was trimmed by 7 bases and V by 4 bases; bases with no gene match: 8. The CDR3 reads CASSPFEGQGNSPLHF. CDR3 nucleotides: TGTGCCAGCAGCCCCTTTGAGGGACAGGGGAATTCACCCCTCCACTTT.

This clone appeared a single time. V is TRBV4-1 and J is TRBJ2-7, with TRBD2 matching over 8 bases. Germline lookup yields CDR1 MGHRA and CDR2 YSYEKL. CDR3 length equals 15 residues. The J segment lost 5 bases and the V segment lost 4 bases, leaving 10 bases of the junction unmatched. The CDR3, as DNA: TGCGCCAGCAGCCGGAGGGCAGCGGGAGAGCACGAGCAGTACTTC. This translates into CASSRRAAGEHEQYF.

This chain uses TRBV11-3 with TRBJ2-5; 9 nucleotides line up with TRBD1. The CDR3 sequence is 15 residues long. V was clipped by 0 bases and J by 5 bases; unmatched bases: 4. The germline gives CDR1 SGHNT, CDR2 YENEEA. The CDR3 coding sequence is TGTGCCAGCAGCTTAGATTCCGGGACAGGGGAGACCCAGTACTTC. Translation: CASSLDSGTGETQYF.

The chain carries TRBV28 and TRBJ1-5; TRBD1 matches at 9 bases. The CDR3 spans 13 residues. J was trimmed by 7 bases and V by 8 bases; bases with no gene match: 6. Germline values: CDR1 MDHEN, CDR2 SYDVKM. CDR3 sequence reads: CASPGQGGQPQHF. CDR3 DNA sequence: TGTGCCAGCCCGGGACAGGGAGGCCAGCCCCAGCATTTT.

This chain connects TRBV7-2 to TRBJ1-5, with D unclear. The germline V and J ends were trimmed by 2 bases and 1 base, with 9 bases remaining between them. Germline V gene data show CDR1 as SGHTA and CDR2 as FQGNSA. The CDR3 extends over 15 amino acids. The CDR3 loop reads CASSLNRHSNQPQHF. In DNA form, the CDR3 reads TGTGCCAGCAGCTTAAACCGACACAGCAATCAGCCCCAGCATTTT.